A single sample is the source of the 31 T cell receptor beta chains below, sequenced in a study of blood T cell repertoires in COVID-19. TCRdb's copy holds only in-frame clones and misses some; the assay was immunoSEQ multiplex PCR. The data contain a few hundred thousand clones, approximately 84% of them singletons. Sequenced material: PBMCs or T cells enriched from blood (not recorded which). These receptors were collected from a man aged 30 to 45 who had recovered from COVID-19.

This chain links TRBV6-5 with TRBJ2-2, with D tentatively TRBD1 (6 bases). Germline V gene sequence: CDR1 MNHEY, CDR2 SVGAGI. The CDR3 is 14 residues long. V was pared by 5 bases and J by 1 base, with 8 bases between. The CDR3 spells CASSMTGNTGELFF. The CDR3 coding sequence is TGTGCCAGCAGTATGACAGGGAACACCGGGGAGCTGTTTTTT.

In this sample, this clone turned up a few times. This sequence joins TRBV19 and TRBJ1-6; 7 bases match TRBD1. The CDR3 runs 17 residues. The V and J ends lost 3 bases and 7 bases, in that order; junction bases with no gene match: 12. Germline loops: CDR1 LNHDA, CDR2 SQIVND (reference sequence). DNA for the CDR3: TGTGCCAGTAGTATTTCTCGCAGGGGGAACCTAAATTCACCCCTCCACTTT. It codes for CASSISRRGNLNSPLHF.

This chain connects TRBV7-2 to TRBJ2-2, with unresolved D. This CDR3 spans 16 amino acids. Germline lookup yields CDR1 SGHTA and CDR2 FQGNSA. Trimming stripped 2 bases from V and 0 bases from J, with 10 bases between. CDR3 sequence: CASSLQSLANTGELFF. The CDR3, as DNA: TGTGCCAGCAGCTTACAATCACTTGCGAACACCGGGGAGCTGTTTTTT. The entire variable domain, with the rest obtained from reference TRBV7-2 and TRBJ2-2, is as follows: GAGVSQSPSNKVTEKGKDVELRCDPISGHTALYWYRQSLGQGLEFLIYFQGNSAPDKSGLPSDRFSAERTGGSVSTLTIQRTQQEDSAVYLCASSLQSLANTGELFFGEGSRLTVL.

The rearrangement links TRBV27 to TRBJ2-6, with 11 bases matching TRBD1. The trim removed 4 bases at V and 1 base at J, leaving 6 bases unmatched. Germline V CDR1 and CDR2: MNHEY, SMNVEV (reference sequence). CDR3 length: 18 amino acids. The CDR3 nucleotides read TGTGCCAGCAGTTCCGGACAGGGGGCTAGATCTGGGGCCAACGTCCTGACTTTC. Translated: CASSSGQGARSGANVLTF.

The chain uses TRBV7-8 and TRBJ2-5; 13 bases agree with TRBD2. J was trimmed by 2 bases and V by 5 bases; bases with no gene match: 5. The length of the CDR3 is 16 residues. Germline loops: CDR1 SGHVS, CDR2 FQNEAQ. CDR3: CASSLGLAGVQETQYF. As DNA, the CDR3 is TGTGCCAGCAGCCTTGGACTAGCGGGGGTACAAGAGACCCAGTACTTC.

As to this clone: The same CDR3 can be traced to other DNA sequences in this sample. The rearrangement joins TRBV9 to TRBJ1-2; D possibly corresponds to TRBD1 (5 bases). Germline V CDR1 and CDR2: SGDLS, YYNGEE. This CDR3 spans 12 amino acids. V shed 2 bases and J shed 5 bases, with 7 bases lying between them. The CDR3 DNA reads TGTGCCAGCAGCGTTAGGGGATATGGCTACACCTTC. This gives the protein CASSVRGYGYTF.

This chain connects TRBV19 to TRBJ1-1; TRBD1 is a possible D gene (5 bases). Trimming removed 5 bases from V and 1 base from J, with 11 bases in between. This CDR3 region has 14 residues. Germline CDR1 and CDR2: LNHDA and SQIVND (reference sequence). Here the CDR3 DNA reads TGTGCCAGTAGTGCGACAGTACCGAACACTGAAGCTTTCTTT. Its translation is CASSATVPNTEAFF.

The CDR3 bases are TGCGCCAGCAGCATGATTACAGGGCCCAACACTGAAGCTTTCTTT. This gives the protein CASSMITGPNTEAFF. This rearrangement joins TRBV5-1 to TRBJ1-1; TRBD1 is a possible D gene (6 bases). The CDR3 totals 15 residues. Trimming cost V 4 bases and J 2 bases, with 15 bases left between them. Germline CDR1 and CDR2: SGHRS and YFSETQ.

The rearrangement joins TRBV24-1 to TRBJ2-3; D not certain. Trimming removed 6 bases from V and 1 base from J, with 10 bases in between. This CDR3 region has 14 residues. The V gene's germline CDR1 is KGHDR and CDR2 SFDVKD. The CDR3 DNA sequence: TGTGCCACCAGTACTTTCGCGGGCACAGATACGCAGTATTTT. This translates into CATSTFAGTDTQYF.

V gene TRBV28 combines with J gene TRBJ1-5; D not certain. Looked up from germline, CDR1 is MDHEN and CDR2 is SYDVKM. V lost 1 base and J 1 base, leaving 14 bases between the germline ends. CDR3 length: 17 amino acids. This chain's CDR3 is CASSLSVNSWSNQPQHF. CDR3 sequence (DNA): TGTGCCAGCAGTTTATCGGTAAATTCTTGGAGCAATCAGCCCCAGCATTTT.

The genes are TRBV19 and TRBJ2-3, with TRBD2 matching over 13 bases. The CDR3 has 16 amino acids. Germline values: CDR1 LNHDA, CDR2 SQIVND (reference sequence). V was pared by 7 bases and J by 4 bases, with 8 bases of the junction left unmatched. The CDR3 bases are TGTGCCAGTAAAGCCGGACTAGCGGGAGTGGCAGATACGCAGTATTTT. This codes for CASKAGLAGVADTQYF.

The chain recombines TRBV7-9 with TRBJ1-1; D is unresolved. The V end lost 1 base, the J end lost 7 bases, and 7 bases lay between the germline ends. The CDR3 sequence is 12 residues long. Germline CDR1 and CDR2: SEHNR and FQNEAQ (reference sequence). CDR3 protein: CASSLGSGEAFF. CDR3 bases: TGTGCCAGCAGCTTAGGATCCGGTGAAGCTTTCTTT.

The V and J genes are TRBV7-9 and TRBJ2-5; D possibly uses TRBD1 or TRBD2 (6 bases each). CDR3 length: 13 residues. Germline CDR1 SEHNR, CDR2 FQNEAQ (reference sequence). Trimming cost V 7 bases and J 5 bases, with 14 bases left between them. The chain's CDR3 is CASTGGLGETQYF. The DNA of the CDR3 is TGTGCCAGCACCGGGGGCCTCGGGGAGACCCAGTACTTC.

This chain uses TRBV2 with TRBJ1-3; D gene unclear. With 3 bases removed from V and 0 bases from J, the gap between germline ends came to 9 bases. Germline assignment: CDR1 SNHLY and CDR2 FYNNEI. The CDR3 consists of 15 residues. The CDR3 reads CASSDIALSGNTIYF. In nucleotides, the CDR3 is TGTGCCAGCAGTGATATAGCTCTCTCTGGAAACACCATATATTTT.

Details on this clone: Compared with germline, one end of the junction differs, possibly owing to a read error. The rearrangement uses TRBV6-1 and TRBJ2-2, with 10 bases identical to TRBD2. Looked up from germline, CDR1 is MNHNS and CDR2 is SASEGT. This CDR3 is built from 15 residues. The CDR3 region has the DNA TGTGCCAGCAGTAAAGCGGGGGGGCCAACCGGGGAGCTGTTTTTT. Encoded protein: CASSKAGGPTGELFF.

This clone occurred once. V usage is TRBV7-9 and J usage is TRBJ1-2; 9 positions agree with TRBD1. CDR3 length: 17 amino acids. J gave up 3 bases and V 3 bases, and 11 bases lay outside the gene matches. Germline CDR1 and CDR2: SEHNR and FQNEAQ (reference sequence). The CDR3 spells CASSFYGTGGADYGYTF. CDR3 nucleotides: TGTGCCAGCAGCTTCTATGGAACAGGGGGCGCGGACTATGGCTACACCTTC.

This clone has just one count. The chain carries TRBV19 and TRBJ2-4; D is possibly TRBD1 (5 bases). The CDR3 loop spans 16 amino acids. Trimming cost V 0 bases and J 7 bases, with 16 bases left between them. From germline, CDR1 is LNHDA and CDR2 SQIVND (reference sequence). The DNA of the CDR3 is TGTGCCAGTAGTATAGATCAAAGGACACACTATAACATTCAGTACTTC. Residues: CASSIDQRTHYNIQYF.

The V call is TRBV3-1 (or the pseudogene TRBV3-2), the J call TRBJ2-3; D perhaps matches TRBD2 (7 bases). CDR3 length: 16 amino acids. V lost 1 base and J 3 bases, leaving 14 bases between the germline ends. The V gene's germline CDR1 is LGHDT and CDR2 YNNKEL (reference sequence). Here the CDR3 DNA reads TGTGCCAGCAGCCAAGGAGTCAGGGGAGGGACAGATACGCAGTATTTT. Protein: CASSQGVRGGTDTQYF.

This chain connects TRBV27 to TRBJ2-5, with 9 bases fitting TRBD2. With 8 bases clipped from V and 5 bases from J, the junction kept 12 bases outside the gene matches. There are 15 residues in the CDR3. Per the germline V gene, CDR1 is MNHEY and CDR2 is SMNVEV (reference sequence). The CDR3 reads CASGGGRAIWETQYF. As DNA, the CDR3 is TGTGCCAGCGGGGGCGGGAGGGCCATTTGGGAGACCCAGTACTTC.

There are a few counts of this clone. The chain recombines TRBV21-1 with TRBJ1-5; the D call in the table, TRBD1, was not verified against the DNA. TRBV21-1 is recorded as a pseudogene. The CDR3 consists of 15 residues. CDR3 protein: CASSNTGVGGQPQHF. The CDR3 DNA follows: TGTGCCAGCAGCAATACGGGGGTAGGGGGCCAGCCCCAGCATTTT.

The chain links TRBV7-9 to TRBJ2-7; TRBD1 aligns across 10 bases. Germline V gene lookup returns CDR1 SEHNR and CDR2 FQNEAQ (reference sequence). Trimming cost V 5 bases and J 4 bases; bases outside gene matches: 11. This CDR3 is 16 amino acids long. CDR3 region: CASSPDRGRSAYEQYF. CDR3 bases: TGTGCCAGCAGCCCCGACAGGGGGCGCTCGGCTTACGAGCAGTACTTC.

The chain carries TRBV4-1 and TRBJ1-3; D uncertain. Germline CDR1 MGHRA, CDR2 YSYEKL. This CDR3 region has 15 residues. Between the trimmed V and J ends, which lost 4 bases and 0 bases, there was a span of 10 bases. CDR3 loop: CASSPERGSGNTIYF. DNA for the CDR3: TGCGCCAGCAGCCCTGAACGAGGCTCTGGAAACACCATATATTTT.

The chain combines TRBV18 with TRBJ2-7; TRBD2 might be the D (6 bases). Germline CDR1 is KGHSH and CDR2 is LQKENI. Trimming took off 6 bases at V and 3 bases at J, with 15 bases between the two ends. The length of the CDR3 is 14 residues. CDR3 bases: TGTGCCAGCTCGCCGGGACCGGGGGTCTACGAGCAGTACTTC. This sequence encodes CASSPGPGVYEQYF. Full variable domain (rest looked up from reference TRBV18 and TRBJ2-7): NAGVMQNPRHLVRRRGQEARLRCSPMKGHSHVYWYRQLPEEGLKFMVYLQKENIIDESGMPKERFSAEFPKEGPSILRIQQVVRGDSAAYFCASSPGPGVYEQYFGPGTRLTVT.

The gene calls are TRBV11-2 and TRBJ1-6, with a weak D call TRBD1 (6 bases). V lost 5 bases and J lost 6, with 17 bases in between. Germline V gives CDR1 SGHAT, CDR2 FQNNGV. CDR3 length: 16 amino acids. The DNA of the CDR3 is TGTGCCAGCAGCCTCACGCACAGGGTCCTTAATTCACCCCTCCACTTT. It translates to CASSLTHRVLNSPLHF.

The V call is TRBV9, the J call TRBJ1-1, with TRBD1 matching 7 bases. CDR1 is SGDLS and CDR2 is YYNGEE in the germline V gene. CDR3 size: 13 residues. V was pared by 4 bases and J by 4 bases, with 4 bases of the junction left unmatched. The CDR3 sequence is CASSRGPGTEAFF. Here the CDR3 DNA reads TGTGCCAGCAGCAGGGGGCCGGGCACTGAAGCTTTCTTT.

The chain carries TRBV7-2 and TRBJ2-1, with a tentative D call TRBD2 (5 bases). V lost 0 bases, J lost 6 bases, and 15 bases lay in between. The CDR3 runs 16 residues. Germline loops: CDR1 SGHTA, CDR2 FQGNSA. Written as DNA, the CDR3 is TGTGCCAGCAGCTTAGCTTGGCGGGCCCGCCCCAATGAGCAGTTCTTC. Protein product: CASSLAWRARPNEQFF.

The CDR3 sequence is CAISEGTSNRSNTEAFF. In DNA, the CDR3 is TGTGCCATCAGTGAGGGCACCAGTAACCGAAGTAACACTGAAGCTTTCTTT. The genes are TRBV10-3 and TRBJ1-1; D unresolved. The germline gives CDR1 ENHRY, CDR2 SYGVKD. The germline V and J ends were trimmed by 2 bases and 2 bases, with 18 bases remaining between them. CDR3 length equals 17 residues.

This rearrangement joins TRBV6-5 to TRBJ2-7; 7 positions agree with TRBD2. The CDR3 runs to 15 residues. CDR1 and CDR2 from the germline V gene are MNHEY and SVGAGI. Germline trimming cut 6 bases from V and 2 bases from J; bases unmatched to any gene: 10. The CDR3 DNA reads TGTGCCAGCAGATCACTAGCGAGCCCTCCCTACGAGCAGTACTTC. Protein: CASRSLASPPYEQYF.

V gene TRBV19 combines with J gene TRBJ2-2, with 7 nucleotides matching TRBD2. V was clipped by 5 bases and J by 1 base; unmatched bases: 10. Germline-derived CDR1 and CDR2 are LNHDA and SQIVND (reference sequence). CDR3 length equals 17 residues. The CDR3 protein is CASSWLAASMNTGELFF. The CDR3 nucleotides read TGTGCCAGTAGTTGGCTAGCGGCTTCGATGAACACCGGGGAGCTGTTTTTT.

V is TRBV7-8 and J is TRBJ2-7, with 7 bases lining up with TRBD1. The germline CDR1 and CDR2 sequences are SGHVS and FQNEAQ. The CDR3 has 13 residues. J gave up 0 bases and V 5 bases, and 1 base lay outside the gene matches. The CDR3 sequence: CASSGQASYEQYF. DNA for the CDR3: TGTGCCAGCAGCGGACAGGCCTCCTACGAGCAGTACTTC.

The V gene is TRBV7-2, the J gene TRBJ1-1; 9 bases line up with TRBD1. With 6 bases clipped from V and 5 bases from J, the junction kept 4 bases outside the gene matches. Germline lookup yields CDR1 SGHTA and CDR2 FQGNSA. The CDR3 is made up of 13 amino acids. Written as DNA, the CDR3 is TGTGCCAGCAGGGTACAGGGGGCGACTGAAGCTTTCTTT. Its protein product is CASRVQGATEAFF. The full variable domain, rest sourced from reference TRBV7-2 and TRBJ1-1, is GAGVSQSPSNKVTEKGKDVELRCDPISGHTALYWYRQSLGQGLEFLIYFQGNSAPDKSGLPSDRFSAERTGGSVSTLTIQRTQQEDSAVYLCASRVQGATEAFFGQGTRLTVV.